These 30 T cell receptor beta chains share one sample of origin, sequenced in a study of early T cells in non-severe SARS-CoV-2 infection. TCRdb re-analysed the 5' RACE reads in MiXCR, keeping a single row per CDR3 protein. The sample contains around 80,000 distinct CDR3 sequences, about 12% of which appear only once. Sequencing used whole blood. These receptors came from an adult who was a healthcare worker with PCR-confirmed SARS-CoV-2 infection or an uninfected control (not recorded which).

The CDR3 DNA reads as TGTGCCAGCAGCAAGGACAGCCACCGTTCACCCCTCCACTTT. This translates into CASSKDSHRSPLHF. V usage is TRBV21-1 and J usage is TRBJ1-6; the table's D call TRBD1 went unverified against the DNA. TRBV21-1 is deemed a pseudogene. The CDR3 extends over 14 amino acids.

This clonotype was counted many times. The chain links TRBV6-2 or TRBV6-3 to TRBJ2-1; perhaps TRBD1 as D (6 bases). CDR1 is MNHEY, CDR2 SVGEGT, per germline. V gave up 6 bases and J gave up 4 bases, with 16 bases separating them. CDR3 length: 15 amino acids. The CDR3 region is CASSQWTQGYNEQFF. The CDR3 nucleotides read TGTGCCAGCAGCCAGTGGACTCAGGGGTACAATGAGCAGTTCTTC.

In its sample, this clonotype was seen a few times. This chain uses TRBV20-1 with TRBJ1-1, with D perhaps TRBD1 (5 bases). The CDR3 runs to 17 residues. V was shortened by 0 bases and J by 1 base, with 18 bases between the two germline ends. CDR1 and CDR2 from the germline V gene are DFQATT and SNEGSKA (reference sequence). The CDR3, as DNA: TGCAGTGCTAGAGATCCATCTGCTGGGGGTCCGAACACTGAAGCTTTCTTT. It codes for CSARDPSAGGPNTEAFF.

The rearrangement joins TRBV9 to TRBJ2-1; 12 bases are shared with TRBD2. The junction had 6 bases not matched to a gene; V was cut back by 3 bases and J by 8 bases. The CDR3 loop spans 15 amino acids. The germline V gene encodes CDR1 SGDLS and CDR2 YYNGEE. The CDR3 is CASSATSGRFHEQFF. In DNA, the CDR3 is TGTGCCAGCAGCGCGACTAGCGGGAGATTCCATGAGCAGTTCTTC.

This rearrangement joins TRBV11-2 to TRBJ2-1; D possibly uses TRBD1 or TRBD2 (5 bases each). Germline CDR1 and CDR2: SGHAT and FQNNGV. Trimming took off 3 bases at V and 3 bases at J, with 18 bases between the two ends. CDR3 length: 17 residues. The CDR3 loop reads CASSLRGLSQYYNEQFF. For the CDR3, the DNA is TGTGCCAGCAGCTTGAGGGGCCTCTCACAATACTACAATGAGCAGTTCTTC.

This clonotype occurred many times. The CDR3 DNA follows: TGTGCCAGCAGCCCAGAAAGGGGGTTCACTGAAGCTTTCTTT. Protein: CASSPERGFTEAFF. The chain has TRBV9 and TRBJ1-1, with D perhaps matching TRBD1 (6 bases). Germline-derived CDR1 and CDR2 are SGDLS and YYNGEE. V shed 4 bases and J shed 4 bases, with 14 bases lying between them. This CDR3 comprises 14 residues.

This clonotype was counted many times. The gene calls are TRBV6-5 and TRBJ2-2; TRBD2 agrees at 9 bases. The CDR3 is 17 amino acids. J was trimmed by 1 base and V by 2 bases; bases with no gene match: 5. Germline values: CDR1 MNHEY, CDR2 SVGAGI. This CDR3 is CASSYSGTSLNTGELFF. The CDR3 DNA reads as TGTGCCAGCAGTTACAGTGGGACTAGCCTGAACACCGGGGAGCTGTTTTTT.

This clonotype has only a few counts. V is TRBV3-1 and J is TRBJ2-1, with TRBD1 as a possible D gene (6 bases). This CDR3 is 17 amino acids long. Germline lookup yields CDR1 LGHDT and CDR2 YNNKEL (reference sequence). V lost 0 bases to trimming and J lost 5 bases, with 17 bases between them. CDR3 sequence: CASSQDLGAGIDNEQFF. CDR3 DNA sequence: TGTGCCAGCAGCCAAGATTTGGGGGCAGGAATCGACAATGAGCAGTTCTTC.

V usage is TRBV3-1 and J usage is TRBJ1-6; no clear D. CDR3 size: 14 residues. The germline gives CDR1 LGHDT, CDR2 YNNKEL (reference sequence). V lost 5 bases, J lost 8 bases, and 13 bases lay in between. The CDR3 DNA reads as TGTGCCAGCAGCTCTGACTGGGGAGATTCACCCCTCCACTTT. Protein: CASSSDWGDSPLHF.

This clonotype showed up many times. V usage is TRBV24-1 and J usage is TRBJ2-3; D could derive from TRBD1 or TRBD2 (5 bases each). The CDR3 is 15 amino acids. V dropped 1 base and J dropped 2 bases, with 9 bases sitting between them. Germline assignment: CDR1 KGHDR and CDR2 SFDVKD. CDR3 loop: CATSDFGGTTDTQYF. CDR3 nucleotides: TGTGCCACCAGTGATTTTGGGGGAACCACAGATACGCAGTATTTT.

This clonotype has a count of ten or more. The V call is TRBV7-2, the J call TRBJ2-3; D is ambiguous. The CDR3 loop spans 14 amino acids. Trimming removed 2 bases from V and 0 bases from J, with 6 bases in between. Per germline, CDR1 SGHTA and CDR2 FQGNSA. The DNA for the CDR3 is TGTGCCAGCAGCTTATCAGCCAGCACAGATACGCAGTATTTT. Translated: CASSLSASTDTQYF.

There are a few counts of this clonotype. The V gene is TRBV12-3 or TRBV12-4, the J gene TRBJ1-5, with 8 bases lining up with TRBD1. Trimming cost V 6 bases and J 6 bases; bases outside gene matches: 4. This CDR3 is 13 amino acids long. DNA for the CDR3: TGTGCCAGCAGCCCCGACAGGGGTCAGCCCCAGCATTTT. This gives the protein CASSPDRGQPQHF.

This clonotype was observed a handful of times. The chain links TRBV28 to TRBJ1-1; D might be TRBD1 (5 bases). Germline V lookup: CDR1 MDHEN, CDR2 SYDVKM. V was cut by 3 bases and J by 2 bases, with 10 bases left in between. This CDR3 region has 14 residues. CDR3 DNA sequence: TGTGCCAGCAGTTTGCGGGGGGGAAACACTGAAGCTTTCTTT. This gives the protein CASSLRGGNTEAFF.

The chain's CDR3 is CSAMDNYGYTF. In DNA form, the CDR3 reads TGCAGTGCAATGGATAACTATGGCTACACCTTC. The chain has TRBV20-1 and TRBJ1-2; D gene ambiguous. The CDR3 length is 11 residues. Germline CDR1 and CDR2: DFQATT and SNEGSKA (reference sequence). Between the trimmed V and J ends, which lost 6 bases and 1 base, there was a span of 6 bases.

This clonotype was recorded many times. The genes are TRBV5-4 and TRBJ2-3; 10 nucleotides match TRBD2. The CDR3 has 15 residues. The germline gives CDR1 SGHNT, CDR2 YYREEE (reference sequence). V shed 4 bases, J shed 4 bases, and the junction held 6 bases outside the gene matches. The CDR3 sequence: CASSQREGGSDTQYF. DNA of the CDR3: TGTGCCAGCAGCCAGCGGGAGGGCGGTTCAGATACGCAGTATTTT.

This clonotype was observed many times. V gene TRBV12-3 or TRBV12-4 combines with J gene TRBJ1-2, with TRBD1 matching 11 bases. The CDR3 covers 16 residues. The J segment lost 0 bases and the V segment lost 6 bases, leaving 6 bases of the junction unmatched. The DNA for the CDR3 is TGTGCCAGCAGACCGGGACAGGGGGGAGCTAACTATGGCTACACCTTC. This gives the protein CASRPGQGGANYGYTF.

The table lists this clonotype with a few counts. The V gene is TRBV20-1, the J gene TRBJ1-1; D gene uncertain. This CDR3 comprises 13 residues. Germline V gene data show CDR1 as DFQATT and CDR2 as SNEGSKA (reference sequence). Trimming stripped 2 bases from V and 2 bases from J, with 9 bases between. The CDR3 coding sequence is TGCAGTGCTAGATCCGACCCAAACACTGAAGCTTTCTTT. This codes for CSARSDPNTEAFF.

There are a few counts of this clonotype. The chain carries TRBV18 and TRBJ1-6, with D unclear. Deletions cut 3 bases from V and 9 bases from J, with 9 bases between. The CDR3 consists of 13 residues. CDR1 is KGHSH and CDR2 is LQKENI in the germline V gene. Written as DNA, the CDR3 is TGTGCCAGCTCACCTGACCCCTCTTCACCCCTCCACTTT. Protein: CASSPDPSSPLHF.

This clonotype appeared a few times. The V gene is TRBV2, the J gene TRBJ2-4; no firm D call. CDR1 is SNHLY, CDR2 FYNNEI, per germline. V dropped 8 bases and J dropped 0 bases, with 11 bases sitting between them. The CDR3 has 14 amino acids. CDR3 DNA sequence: TGTGCCAGCCACGCCTTTGGAGCCAAAAACATTCAGTACTTC. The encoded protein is CASHAFGAKNIQYF.

The CDR3 loop is CASSPRTGGNYGYTF. The CDR3 DNA is TGTGCCAGCAGCCCCCGGACAGGGGGCAACTATGGCTACACCTTC. This rearrangement joins TRBV9 to TRBJ1-2, with 11 bases matching TRBD1. The CDR3 consists of 15 residues. The germline V gene encodes CDR1 SGDLS and CDR2 YYNGEE. V trimming: 4 bases; J trimming: 2 bases; junction bases outside the gene matches: 4.

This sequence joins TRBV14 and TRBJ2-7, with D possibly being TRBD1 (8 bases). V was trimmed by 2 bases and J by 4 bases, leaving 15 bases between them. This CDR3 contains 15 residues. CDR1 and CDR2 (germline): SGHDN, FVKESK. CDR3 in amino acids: CASSQSTGEGYEQYF. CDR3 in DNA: TGTGCCAGCAGCCAATCGACAGGGGAGGGGTACGAGCAGTACTTC.

CDR3 bases: TGTGCCAGCAGCTTAGCGCGCGGGGGTCTTGGCTACACCTTC. Its protein product is CASSLARGGLGYTF. The chain links TRBV7-9 to TRBJ1-2, with D maybe TRBD1 (5 bases). This CDR3 has 14 amino acids. The germline CDR1 and CDR2 sequences are SEHNR and FQNEAQ (reference sequence). V was shortened by 0 bases and J by 7 bases, with 12 bases between the two germline ends.

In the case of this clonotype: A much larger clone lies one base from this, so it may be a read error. The CDR3 region is CASSTLYGGVDQPQHF. CDR3 sequence (DNA): TGTGCCAGTAGTACCCTATACGGGGGCGTCGATCAGCCCCAGCATTTT. The V and J genes are TRBV19 and TRBJ1-5; weak D call: TRBD1 (6 bases). Germline CDR1 and CDR2: LNHDA and SQIVND (reference sequence). V was shortened by 4 bases and J by 5 bases, with 18 bases between the two germline ends. The CDR3 spans 16 residues.

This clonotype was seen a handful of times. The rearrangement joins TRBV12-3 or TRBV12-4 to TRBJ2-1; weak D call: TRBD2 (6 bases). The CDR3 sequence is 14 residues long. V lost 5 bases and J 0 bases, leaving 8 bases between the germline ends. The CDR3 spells CASSTSTSYNEQFF. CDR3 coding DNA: TGTGCCAGCAGTACTAGCACCTCCTACAATGAGCAGTTCTTC.

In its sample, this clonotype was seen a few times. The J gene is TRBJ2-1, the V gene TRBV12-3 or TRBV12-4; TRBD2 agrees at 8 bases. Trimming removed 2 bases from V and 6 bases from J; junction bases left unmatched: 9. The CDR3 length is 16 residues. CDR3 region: CASSLPQRESFNEQFF. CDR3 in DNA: TGTGCCAGCAGTTTACCCCAGCGGGAGTCGTTCAATGAGCAGTTCTTC.

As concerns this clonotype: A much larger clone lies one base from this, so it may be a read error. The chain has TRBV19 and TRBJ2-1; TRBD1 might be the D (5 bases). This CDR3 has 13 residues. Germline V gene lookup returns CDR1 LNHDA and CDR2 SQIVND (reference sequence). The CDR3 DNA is TGTGCCAGTAGTGCGACAGCCTACAATAAGCAGTTCTTC. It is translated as CASSATAYNKQFF.

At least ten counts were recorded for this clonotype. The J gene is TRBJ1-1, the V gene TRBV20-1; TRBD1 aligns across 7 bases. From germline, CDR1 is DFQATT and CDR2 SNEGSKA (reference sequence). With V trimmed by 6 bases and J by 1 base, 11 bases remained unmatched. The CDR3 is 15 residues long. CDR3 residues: CSASEGGWRNTEAFF. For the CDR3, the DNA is TGCAGTGCCAGCGAAGGGGGCTGGAGGAACACTGAAGCTTTCTTT.

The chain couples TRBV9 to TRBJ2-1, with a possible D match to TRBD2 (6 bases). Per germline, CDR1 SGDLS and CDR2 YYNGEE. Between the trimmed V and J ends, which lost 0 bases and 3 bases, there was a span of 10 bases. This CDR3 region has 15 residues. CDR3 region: CASSVAGSGYNEQFF. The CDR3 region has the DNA TGTGCCAGCAGCGTAGCAGGTAGCGGCTACAATGAGCAGTTCTTC.

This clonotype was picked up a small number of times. The CDR3 nucleotides are TGCAGTGCTAGTCCCGACAGGGAGTTCATTCCTCATTCACCCCTCCACTTT. Translation gives CSASPDREFIPHSPLHF. The V and J genes are TRBV20-1 and TRBJ1-6, with 7 bases identical to TRBD1. J was trimmed by 8 bases and V by 3 bases; bases with no gene match: 16. The CDR3 consists of 17 residues. Germline V gives CDR1 DFQATT, CDR2 SNEGSKA (reference sequence).

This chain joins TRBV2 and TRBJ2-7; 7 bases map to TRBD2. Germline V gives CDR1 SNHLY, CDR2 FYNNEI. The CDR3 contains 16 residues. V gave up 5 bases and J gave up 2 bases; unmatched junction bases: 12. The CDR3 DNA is TGTGCCAGCAGTCTCGGACTAGACCAGATCCCCTACGAGCAGTACTTC. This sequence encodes CASSLGLDQIPYEQYF.